The TCR beta chain described here comes from a study of PD-1 blockade in mismatch repair-deficient tumors. Overall study context: All were previously treated, progressing patients with eleven to twelve mismatch repair-deficient cancer types. Study findings and constraints: Tumor-resident clones, often absent from pretreatment blood, expanded after pembrolizumab and then contracted.

V lost 0 bases, J lost 3 bases, and 6 bases lay in between. Germline CDR1 KGHSH, CDR2 LQKENI. The CDR3 extends over 13 amino acids. The table came from immunoSEQ multiplex PCR; TCRdb's copy has only in-frame clones and leaves some out. The table records 100,000 to 150,000 clones, more than 85% of them present only once. This clone has just a few counts. Its antigen is currently unknown. All patients were mismatch repair deficient, assessed by either PCR or immunohistochemistry. TCRs were sequenced from a few patients responding to pembrolizumab. The rearrangement joins TRBV18 to TRBJ2-7; D gene unclear. The specimen was peripheral blood, collected 44 weeks after starting pembrolizumab. The receptor's source is an adult with mismatch repair-deficient cancer. CDR3 amino acids: CASSPPSVYEQYF. CDR3 in DNA: TGTGCCAGCTCACCACCGTCGGTCTACGAGCAGTACTTC. The full variable domain, its missing parts supplied by reference TRBV18 and TRBJ2-7, is NAGVMQNPRHLVRRRGQEARLRCSPMKGHSHVYWYRQLPEEGLKFMVYLQKENIIDESGMPKERFSAEFPKEGPSILRIQQVVRGDSAAYFCASSPPSVYEQYFGPGTRLTVT.